This is a list of T cell receptor beta chains from one sample in a study of CD8 T cells in ankylosing spondylitis. TCRdb called the 5' RACE reads again in MiXCR, with one record for every CDR3 protein. Of more than 150,000 distinct CDR3 sequences listed, 18% are singletons. Sequencing was carried out using blood, either unsorted or a sorted T cell fraction (not recorded which). These receptors came from a male donor aged 10 to 30 with ankylosing spondylitis or in good health (not recorded which). Each CDR3 is given with its conserved first and last residue. Fields, in order: J gene, clone size, V gene, D gene, CDR3 protein, CDR3 DNA. D genes are given only for firm matches. The size field is filled for only some rows; it gives once, few, many or a size class.

j_call: TRBJ2-1
clone_size: many
v_call: TRBV5-1
d_call: .
cdr3_aa: CASHPHEQFF
cdr3_nt: TGCGCCAGCCATCCGCATGAGCAGTTCTTC

j_call: TRBJ2-5
clone_size: many
v_call: TRBV6-2/TRBV6-3
d_call: TRBD1
cdr3_aa: CASSFPSGGVTQYF
cdr3_nt: TGTGCCAGCAGTTTTCCCTCAGGGGGAGTGACCCAGTACTTC

j_call: TRBJ2-1
clone_size: many
v_call: TRBV10-3
d_call: .
cdr3_aa: CAISESQTSYNEQFF
cdr3_nt: TGTGCCATCAGTGAGTCGCAGACTAGCTACAATGAGCAGTTCTTC

j_call: TRBJ2-2
clone_size: .
v_call: TRBV7-9
d_call: .
cdr3_aa: CASSSVDRKSGELFF
cdr3_nt: TGTGCCAGCAGCTCCGTAGACAGGAAAAGCGGGGAGCTGTTTTTT

j_call: TRBJ1-1
clone_size: many
v_call: TRBV7-8
d_call: TRBD1
cdr3_aa: CASSWGQHEAFF
cdr3_nt: TGTGCCAGCAGCTGGGGACAGCATGAAGCTTTCTTT

j_call: TRBJ2-1
clone_size: .
v_call: TRBV10-3
d_call: .
cdr3_aa: CAISERELGEQFF
cdr3_nt: TGTGCCATCAGTGAGCGGGAGTTAGGTGAGCAGTTCTTC

j_call: TRBJ2-5
clone_size: many
v_call: TRBV12-3/TRBV12-4
d_call: .
cdr3_aa: CASSRQGTQYF
cdr3_nt: TGTGCCAGCAGTCGTCAGGGAACCCAGTACTTC

j_call: TRBJ2-2
clone_size: many
v_call: TRBV5-1
d_call: .
cdr3_aa: CASSYFLAGELFF
cdr3_nt: TGCGCCAGCAGCTACTTTTTGGCCGGGGAGCTGTTTTTT

j_call: TRBJ2-1
clone_size: few
v_call: TRBV6-4
d_call: TRBD2
cdr3_aa: CASSESGLAGSYEQFF
cdr3_nt: TGTGCCAGCAGTGAGTCGGGACTAGCGGGAAGTTATGAGCAGTTCTTC

j_call: TRBJ2-7
clone_size: many
v_call: TRBV7-9
d_call: .
cdr3_aa: CASSLSGYEQYF
cdr3_nt: TGTGCCAGCAGCTTATCGGGCTACGAGCAGTACTTC

j_call: TRBJ2-7
clone_size: many
v_call: TRBV29-1
d_call: .
cdr3_aa: CSETPHRQSYEQYF
cdr3_nt: TGCAGCGAAACTCCACACCGACAGTCCTACGAGCAGTACTTC

j_call: TRBJ2-3
clone_size: many
v_call: TRBV6-6
d_call: .
cdr3_aa: CASSPKGQSTDTQYF
cdr3_nt: TGTGCCAGCAGTCCGAAAGGACAAAGCACAGATACGCAGTATTTT

j_call: TRBJ2-7
clone_size: many
v_call: TRBV10-3
d_call: TRBD2
cdr3_aa: CAITAGGLADDPTRFEQYF
cdr3_nt: TGTGCCATCACAGCTGGTGGGCTAGCGGACGATCCTACGAGGTTCGAGCAGTACTTC

j_call: TRBJ2-1
clone_size: .
v_call: TRBV27
d_call: TRBD1
cdr3_aa: CASPPGQGAGNEQFF
cdr3_nt: TGTGCCAGCCCCCCGGGACAGGGGGCCGGCAATGAGCAGTTCTTC

j_call: TRBJ2-1
clone_size: .
v_call: TRBV6-5
d_call: .
cdr3_aa: CASRPPGLAYNEQFF
cdr3_nt: TGTGCCAGCAGGCCTCCGGGACTCGCTTACAATGAGCAGTTCTTC

j_call: TRBJ1-2
clone_size: few
v_call: TRBV27
d_call: .
cdr3_aa: CASIRVANHGYTF
cdr3_nt: TGTGCCAGCATCCGAGTCGCTAACCATGGCTACACCTTC

j_call: TRBJ2-2
clone_size: many
v_call: TRBV11-3
d_call: TRBD2
cdr3_aa: CASTPVGGGQNTGELFF
cdr3_nt: TGTGCCAGCACTCCCGTCGGGGGGGGCCAGAACACCGGGGAGCTGTTTTTT

j_call: TRBJ1-3
clone_size: .
v_call: TRBV9
d_call: .
cdr3_aa: CASTRETGGNTIYF
cdr3_nt: TGTGCCAGCACCCGGGAGACGGGTGGAAACACCATATATTTT

j_call: TRBJ2-1
clone_size: .
v_call: TRBV6-4
d_call: TRBD2
cdr3_aa: CASSDTELANEQFF
cdr3_nt: TGTGCCAGCAGTGACACGGAACTAGCGAATGAGCAGTTCTTC

j_call: TRBJ1-6
clone_size: many
v_call: TRBV20-1
d_call: .
cdr3_aa: CSARDLGSPLHF
cdr3_nt: TGCAGTGCTAGAGATTTGGGTTCACCCCTCCACTTT

j_call: TRBJ2-3
clone_size: few
v_call: TRBV6-4
d_call: TRBD1
cdr3_aa: CASSDRGSTDTQYF
cdr3_nt: TGTGCCAGTTCGGACAGGGGTTCGACAGATACGCAGTATTTT

j_call: TRBJ1-1
clone_size: many
v_call: TRBV4-3
d_call: .
cdr3_aa: CASSQDLERTEAFF
cdr3_nt: TGCGCCAGCAGCCAAGATCTTGAACGGACTGAAGCTTTCTTT

j_call: TRBJ1-2
clone_size: many
v_call: TRBV7-2
d_call: .
cdr3_aa: CASSLSDSNYGYTF
cdr3_nt: TGTGCCAGCAGCTTATCTGACTCTAACTATGGCTACACCTTC

j_call: TRBJ2-2
clone_size: many
v_call: TRBV27
d_call: .
cdr3_aa: CASSLYGENTGELFF
cdr3_nt: TGTGCCAGCAGTTTATATGGGGAAAACACCGGGGAGCTGTTTTTT

j_call: TRBJ2-1
clone_size: many
v_call: TRBV19
d_call: .
cdr3_aa: CASSWGSSYNEQFF
cdr3_nt: TGTGCCAGTAGTTGGGGTAGCTCCTACAATGAGCAGTTCTTC

j_call: TRBJ2-6
clone_size: few
v_call: TRBV7-2
d_call: .
cdr3_aa: CAIKMRWANVLTF
cdr3_nt: TGTGCCATTAAGATGAGGTGGGCCAACGTCCTGACTTTC

j_call: TRBJ2-1
clone_size: many
v_call: TRBV15
d_call: TRBD1
cdr3_aa: CATSPLGSGTGLNEQFF
cdr3_nt: TGTGCCACCAGCCCCTTGGGGTCGGGGACAGGCCTGAATGAGCAGTTCTTC

j_call: TRBJ2-1
clone_size: many
v_call: TRBV7-8
d_call: .
cdr3_aa: CASSSERVSYNEQFF
cdr3_nt: TGTGCCAGCAGCTCAGAGCGGGTCTCCTACAATGAGCAGTTCTTC

j_call: TRBJ2-7
clone_size: many
v_call: TRBV10-3
d_call: .
cdr3_aa: CAISGSGPEGQYF
cdr3_nt: TGTGCCATCAGTGGATCTGGGCCGGAAGGGCAGTACTTC

j_call: TRBJ1-2
clone_size: .
v_call: TRBV20-1
d_call: TRBD1
cdr3_aa: CSARVSDRPYGYTF
cdr3_nt: TGCAGTGCTAGAGTTTCGGACAGGCCGTATGGCTACACCTTC

j_call: TRBJ1-5
clone_size: many
v_call: TRBV12-3/TRBV12-4
d_call: .
cdr3_aa: CASSYQGMSNQPQHF
cdr3_nt: TGTGCCAGCAGTTACCAGGGGATGAGCAATCAGCCCCAGCATTTT

j_call: TRBJ2-1
clone_size: .
v_call: TRBV23-1
d_call: .
cdr3_aa: CASSQSASKGQFF
cdr3_nt: TGCGCCAGCAGTCAATCAGCGAGCAAGGGACAGTTCTTC

j_call: TRBJ2-7
clone_size: .
v_call: TRBV20-1
d_call: TRBD2
cdr3_aa: CSAPGAGDSYEQYF
cdr3_nt: TGCAGTGCCCCAGGAGCGGGAGACTCCTACGAGCAGTACTTC

j_call: TRBJ2-2
clone_size: many
v_call: TRBV6-1
d_call: TRBD2
cdr3_aa: CASSEGLAPNTGELFF
cdr3_nt: TGTGCCAGCAGTGAAGGACTAGCACCGAACACCGGGGAGCTGTTTTTT

j_call: TRBJ2-3
clone_size: .
v_call: TRBV7-2
d_call: TRBD2
cdr3_aa: CASSFLAGLRTDTQYF
cdr3_nt: TGTGCCAGCAGCTTCTTAGCGGGGCTGCGCACAGATACGCAGTATTTT

j_call: TRBJ1-5
clone_size: .
v_call: TRBV27
d_call: .
cdr3_aa: CASSPKTSPNQPQHF
cdr3_nt: TGTGCCAGCAGTCCGAAGACATCCCCCAATCAGCCCCAGCATTTT

j_call: TRBJ2-1
clone_size: many
v_call: TRBV4-3
d_call: TRBD2
cdr3_aa: CASSQGGGFRTSGSGVEQFF
cdr3_nt: TGCGCCAGCAGCCAAGGGGGCGGATTCAGGACTAGCGGGAGCGGTGTTGAGCAGTTCTTC

j_call: TRBJ2-1
clone_size: many
v_call: TRBV7-2
d_call: .
cdr3_aa: CASSYTPVAAGRSYNEQFF
cdr3_nt: TGTGCCAGCAGCTATACCCCTGTCGCCGCAGGGCGCTCCTACAATGAGCAGTTCTTC

j_call: TRBJ2-1
clone_size: .
v_call: TRBV20-1
d_call: .
cdr3_aa: CSARDARGGWKSSYNEQFF
cdr3_nt: TGCAGTGCTAGAGACGCCAGGGGCGGTTGGAAGAGCTCCTACAATGAGCAGTTCTTC

j_call: TRBJ2-3
clone_size: .
v_call: TRBV13
d_call: .
cdr3_aa: CASRGEADTQYF
cdr3_nt: TGTGCCAGCAGAGGGGAGGCAGATACGCAGTATTTT

j_call: TRBJ2-7
clone_size: few
v_call: TRBV29-1
d_call: .
cdr3_aa: CSVAYEQYF
cdr3_nt: TGCAGCGTCGCCTACGAGCAGTACTTC

j_call: TRBJ1-1
clone_size: .
v_call: TRBV20-1
d_call: .
cdr3_aa: CSARDWSVNTEAFF
cdr3_nt: TGCAGTGCTAGAGATTGGTCAGTTAACACTGAAGCTTTCTTT

j_call: TRBJ2-5
clone_size: few
v_call: TRBV28
d_call: .
cdr3_aa: CASSTHPETQYF
cdr3_nt: TGTGCCAGCAGTACACACCCGGAGACCCAGTACTTC

j_call: TRBJ1-2
clone_size: many
v_call: TRBV6-5
d_call: .
cdr3_aa: CASSPGAGYTF
cdr3_nt: TGTGCCAGCAGCCCAGGGGCGGGCTACACCTTC

j_call: TRBJ2-3
clone_size: once
v_call: TRBV27
d_call: .
cdr3_aa: CASSFLRSGRPHTQYF
cdr3_nt: TGTGCCAGCAGTTTCCTCCGTTCAGGTCGCCCTCATACGCAGTATTTT

j_call: TRBJ2-1
clone_size: many
v_call: TRBV5-1
d_call: .
cdr3_aa: CASSLSVGGYNEQFF
cdr3_nt: TGCGCCAGCAGCTTGTCTGTGGGGGGTTACAATGAGCAGTTCTTC

j_call: TRBJ2-3
clone_size: many
v_call: TRBV6-5
d_call: TRBD1
cdr3_aa: CASSYGAGGPDTQYF
cdr3_nt: TGTGCCAGCAGTTACGGGGCAGGGGGACCAGATACGCAGTATTTT

j_call: TRBJ1-1
clone_size: .
v_call: TRBV6-5
d_call: .
cdr3_aa: CASSYNPNTEAFF
cdr3_nt: TGTGCCAGCAGTTATAATCCGAACACTGAAGCTTTCTTT

j_call: TRBJ2-5
clone_size: many
v_call: TRBV12-3/TRBV12-4
d_call: .
cdr3_aa: CASSPTAVRETQYF
cdr3_nt: TGTGCCAGCAGTCCCACCGCGGTTCGGGAGACCCAGTACTTC

j_call: TRBJ2-1
clone_size: many
v_call: TRBV28
d_call: TRBD2
cdr3_aa: CASSPPGRTNEQFF
cdr3_nt: TGTGCCAGCAGTCCCCCCGGGAGGACCAATGAGCAGTTCTTC

j_call: TRBJ2-1
clone_size: .
v_call: TRBV20-1
d_call: .
cdr3_aa: CSARDWRGNEQFF
cdr3_nt: TGCAGTGCTAGAGATTGGCGGGGCAATGAGCAGTTCTTC

j_call: TRBJ2-1
clone_size: .
v_call: TRBV7-9
d_call: TRBD2
cdr3_aa: CASGGLAENNEQFF
cdr3_nt: TGTGCCAGCGGCGGACTAGCGGAGAACAATGAACAGTTCTTC

j_call: TRBJ2-1
clone_size: few
v_call: TRBV4-3
d_call: TRBD2
cdr3_aa: CASSQFRSSGALSYNEQFF
cdr3_nt: TGCGCCAGCAGCCAATTCCGCTCTAGCGGGGCGCTCTCCTACAATGAGCAGTTCTTC

j_call: TRBJ2-5
clone_size: .
v_call: TRBV7-6
d_call: TRBD1
cdr3_aa: CASSSLTGFQETQYF
cdr3_nt: TGTGCCAGCAGCTCCCTGACAGGGTTCCAAGAGACCCAGTACTTC

j_call: TRBJ2-5
clone_size: many
v_call: TRBV24-1
d_call: TRBD2
cdr3_aa: CATSDFGGRNIETQYF
cdr3_nt: TGTGCCACCAGTGATTTCGGCGGGAGGAATATAGAGACCCAGTACTTC

j_call: TRBJ1-4
clone_size: .
v_call: TRBV7-9
d_call: .
cdr3_aa: CASSPSIVGEKLF
cdr3_nt: TGTGCCAGCAGCCCGAGTATAGTGGGTGAAAAACTGTTT